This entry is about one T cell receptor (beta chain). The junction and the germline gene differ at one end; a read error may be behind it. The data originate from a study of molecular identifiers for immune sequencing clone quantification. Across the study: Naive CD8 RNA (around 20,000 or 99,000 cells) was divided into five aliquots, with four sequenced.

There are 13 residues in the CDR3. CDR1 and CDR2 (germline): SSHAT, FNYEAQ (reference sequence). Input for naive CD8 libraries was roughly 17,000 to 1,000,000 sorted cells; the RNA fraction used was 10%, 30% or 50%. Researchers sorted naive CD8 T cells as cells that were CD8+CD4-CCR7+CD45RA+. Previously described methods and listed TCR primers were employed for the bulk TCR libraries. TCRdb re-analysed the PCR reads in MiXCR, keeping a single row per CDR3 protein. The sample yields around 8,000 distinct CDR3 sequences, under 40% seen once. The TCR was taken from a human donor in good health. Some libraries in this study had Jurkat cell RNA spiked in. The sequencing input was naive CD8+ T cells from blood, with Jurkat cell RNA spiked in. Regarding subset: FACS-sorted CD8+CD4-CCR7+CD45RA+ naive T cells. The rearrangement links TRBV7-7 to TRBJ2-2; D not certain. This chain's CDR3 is CASSLDEPGELFF. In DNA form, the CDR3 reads TGTGCTAGCAGCTTAGACGAGCCCGGGGAGCTGTTTTTT.